A single sample gave rise to the 20 T cell receptor beta chains below, sequenced in a study of cytomegalovirus exposure and HLA in healthy donors. Both 60 Vbeta primers and 13 Jbeta primers went into the PCR. The repertoire was sequenced with immunoSEQ multiplex PCR; TCRdb's copy has only in-frame clones and lacks some. The data contain approximately 73,000 clones, roughly 64% of them singletons. Sequences were obtained from PBMCs. The source of these receptors is a man aged 25-45 years in good health and CMV-seropositive.

V is TRBV4-2 and J is TRBJ2-7; 9 bases agree with TRBD2. Per the germline V gene, CDR1 is LGHNA and CDR2 is YNFKEQ. V trimming: 0 bases; J trimming: 6 bases; junction bases outside the gene matches: 6. The CDR3 loop spans 15 amino acids. This CDR3 reads CASSQDGRGGVEQYF. The CDR3 DNA is TGTGCCAGCAGCCAAGATGGGCGGGGGGGAGTCGAGCAGTACTTC.

The chain combines TRBV4-1 with TRBJ2-7; possible D gene TRBD2, 6 bases. Germline-derived CDR1 and CDR2 are MGHRA and YSYEKL. V gave up 2 bases and J gave up 4 bases, with 15 bases separating them. The CDR3 covers 15 residues. CDR3 nucleotide sequence: TGCGCCAGCAGCCAACCGGGACTTACTAATTACGAGCAGTACTTC. Encoded protein: CASSQPGLTNYEQYF.

The V and J genes are TRBV25-1 and TRBJ2-7; D gene unclear. CDR3 length equals 12 residues. The germline V gene has CDR1 MGHDK and CDR2 SYGVNS. Trimming cost V 3 bases and J 0 bases, with 3 bases left between them. CDR3 residues: CASSDNSYEQYF. CDR3 bases: TGTGCCAGCAGTGATAACTCCTACGAGCAGTACTTC.

The rearrangement links TRBV9 to TRBJ1-2; TRBD1 matches 7 bases. Germline loops: CDR1 SGDLS, CDR2 YYNGEE. V lost 0 bases to trimming and J lost 3 bases; unmatched junction nucleotides: 2. The CDR3 extends over 14 amino acids. The CDR3 DNA reads as TGTGCCAGCAGCGTAGTTGGGACAGACTATGGCTACACCTTC. As protein: CASSVVGTDYGYTF.

The V and J genes are TRBV14 and TRBJ2-7; 12 bases are a match to TRBD1. Losses at the gene ends were 6 bases for V and 5 bases for J; bases not matched to a gene: 8. This CDR3 is built from 15 residues. From germline, CDR1 is SGHDN and CDR2 FVKESK. CDR3 loop: CASSYPGQGAHEQYF. CDR3 nucleotide sequence: TGTGCCAGCAGTTATCCGGGACAGGGGGCGCACGAGCAGTACTTC.

This clone has only a few counts. The gene calls are TRBV2 and TRBJ1-4; D remains ambiguous. This CDR3 region has 15 residues. Trimming shortened V by 0 bases and J by 6 bases, and 11 bases separated the two germline ends. The V gene's germline CDR1 is SNHLY and CDR2 FYNNEI. The CDR3 coding sequence is TGTGCCAGCAGTGAAGCGACGGGAGGGTATGAAAAACTGTTTTTT. It is translated as CASSEATGGYEKLFF. The full variable domain, its missing parts supplied by reference TRBV2 and TRBJ1-4, is EPEVTQTPSHQVTQMGQEVILRCVPISNHLYFYWYRQILGQKVEFLVSFYNNEISEKSEIFDDQFSVERPDGSNFTLKIRSTKLEDSAMYFCASSEATGGYEKLFFGSGTQLSVL.

The chain has TRBV27 and TRBJ1-5; 11 nucleotides line up with TRBD1. Germline V CDR1 and CDR2: MNHEY, SMNVEV (reference sequence). The CDR3 length is 15 residues. After removal of 5 bases from V and 7 bases from J, the junction contained 7 bases not matched to a gene. CDR3 protein: CASSGRTGGRQPQHF. The CDR3 coding sequence is TGTGCCAGCAGTGGCAGGACAGGGGGCAGACAGCCCCAGCATTTT.

The chain is built from TRBV5-1 and TRBJ2-5, with 7 nucleotides matching TRBD2. J gave up 3 bases and V 4 bases, and 6 bases lay outside the gene matches. The CDR3 covers 14 residues. Germline V gene sequence: CDR1 SGHRS, CDR2 YFSETQ. The chain's CDR3 is CASSTRAGKETQYF. CDR3 DNA: TGCGCCAGCAGCACTAGAGCGGGGAAAGAGACCCAGTACTTC.

This clone was seen a few times. V gene TRBV6-4 combines with J gene TRBJ2-1; 10 bases align to TRBD2. The CDR3 sequence is 15 residues long. The V segment lost 3 bases and the J segment 7 bases; nucleotides outside the gene matches: 6. The germline V gene has CDR1 MRHNA and CDR2 SNTAGT. The CDR3 sequence: CASSEIAGGGNEQFF. The CDR3 nucleotides are TGTGCCAGCAGTGAAATAGCGGGAGGTGGGAATGAGCAGTTCTTC.

This clone was seen only a few times. The genes are TRBV30 and TRBJ2-3; 9 nucleotides match TRBD2. The CDR3 has 16 residues. V dropped 7 bases and J dropped 1; count of bases not matched to a gene: 12. Germline V gene lookup returns CDR1 GTSNPN and CDR2 SVGIG (reference sequence). CDR3 sequence: CAYRGFSGGRTDTQYF. The CDR3 DNA follows: TGTGCCTACCGTGGGTTTAGCGGGGGCCGCACAGATACGCAGTATTTT. The full variable domain, in which reference TRBV30 and TRBJ2-3 provide the parts outside the CDR3, is SQTIHQWPATLVQPVGSPLSLECTVEGTSNPNLYWYRQAAGRGLQLLFYSVGIGQISSEVPQNLSASRPQDRQFILSSKKLLLSDSGFYLCAYRGFSGGRTDTQYFGPGTRLTVL.

This clone has only one observation. J is TRBJ2-7 and V is TRBV6-1; possibly TRBD1 for D (6 bases). Trimming left V 6 bases short and J 0 bases short, with 12 bases between. The length of the CDR3 is 14 residues. Germline V gene lookup returns CDR1 MNHNS and CDR2 SASEGT. In DNA form, the CDR3 reads TGTGCCAGCAGGCAGGGGCCCAGCTCCTACGAGCAGTACTTC. Protein product: CASRQGPSSYEQYF.

This chain connects TRBV15 to TRBJ2-7; 11 nucleotides align to TRBD1. The germline V gene encodes CDR1 LNHNV and CDR2 YYDKDF (reference sequence). There are 15 residues in the CDR3. V trimming: 6 bases; J trimming: 9 bases; junction bases outside the gene matches: 13. CDR3 nucleotide sequence: TGTGCCACCAGAGCGCCGGGGACAGGGGGAAGAGTGCAGTACTTC. This gives the protein CATRAPGTGGRVQYF.

This clone was seen only once. V and J are TRBV7-7 and TRBJ2-5, with D possibly TRBD1 on 7 matching bases. This CDR3 comprises 15 residues. Germline CDR1 and CDR2: SSHAT and FNYEAQ (reference sequence). The V end was cut by 6 bases, the J end by 5 bases, with 19 bases between. The CDR3 region has the DNA TGTGCCAGCAGTCGCCGACAGGGAGGAATGGAGACCCAGTACTTC. Its translation is CASSRRQGGMETQYF.

This sequence joins TRBV11-2 and TRBJ2-1; perhaps TRBD1 as D (6 bases). Trimming left V 5 bases short and J 9 bases short, with 11 bases between. The CDR3 sequence is 12 residues long. The V gene's germline CDR1 is SGHAT and CDR2 FQNNGV. CDR3 sequence reads: CASSPTGSEQFF. The CDR3 bases are TGTGCCAGCAGCCCAACAGGGAGTGAGCAGTTCTTC. The whole variable domain, filled in from reference TRBV11-2 and TRBJ2-1, reads EAGVAQSPRYKIIEKRQSVAFWCNPISGHATLYWYQQILGQGPKLLIQFQNNGVVDDSQLPKDRFSAERLKGVDSTLKIQPAKLEDSAVYLCASSPTGSEQFFGPGTRLTVL.

In the case of this clone: One junction end disagrees with the germline gene, perhaps due to a read error. V gene TRBV11-1 combines with J gene TRBJ2-7; TRBD1 might be the D (5 bases). Germline CDR1 reads SGHAT; CDR2 reads FQDESV (reference sequence). This CDR3 comprises 12 residues. As DNA, the CDR3 is TGTGCCAGCAGCTCGCAGGGTCTAACGCTTCAGTTC. Its translation: CASSSQGLTLQF.

The chain links TRBV27 to TRBJ2-2; 8 bases line up with TRBD1. After removal of 5 bases from V and 5 bases from J, the junction contained 7 bases not matched to a gene. This CDR3 has 15 residues. The V gene's germline CDR1 is MNHEY and CDR2 SMNVEV (reference sequence). The CDR3 DNA sequence: TGTGCCAGCAGTCGGGGGACAGGCGGGACCGGGGAGCTGTTTTTT. It codes for CASSRGTGGTGELFF.

V gene TRBV28 combines with J gene TRBJ1-1, with 7 bases fitting TRBD1. Germline values: CDR1 MDHEN, CDR2 SYDVKM. This CDR3 is built from 14 residues. J was trimmed by 5 bases and V by 5 bases; bases with no gene match: 8. For the CDR3, the DNA is TGTGCCAGCAGTCTTCCACAGGGGTGGACTGAAGCTTTCTTT. The encoded protein is CASSLPQGWTEAFF.

This chain links TRBV7-2 with TRBJ1-1; D is perhaps TRBD1 (5 bases). The CDR3 covers 13 residues. Germline values: CDR1 SGHTA, CDR2 FQGNSA. Trimming removed 1 base from V and 5 bases from J, with 8 bases in between. DNA for the CDR3: TGTGCCAGCAGCTTAGATGGGGGGACTGAAGCTTTCTTT. Translation gives CASSLDGGTEAFF. Variable domain in full (rest from reference TRBV7-2 and TRBJ1-1): GAGVSQSPSNKVTEKGKDVELRCDPISGHTALYWYRQSLGQGLEFLIYFQGNSAPDKSGLPSDRFSAERTGGSVSTLTIQRTQQEDSAVYLCASSLDGGTEAFFGQGTRLTVV.

The chain uses TRBV6-1 and TRBJ2-3; 9 positions match TRBD1. CDR3 length: 14 residues. CDR1 and CDR2 from the germline V gene are MNHNS and SASEGT. J gave up 10 bases and V 1 base, and 6 bases lay outside the gene matches. DNA for the CDR3: TGTGCCAGCAGTGAAGGACAGGGGGTATACCCGCAGTATTTT. It encodes CASSEGQGVYPQYF.

The rearrangement links TRBV7-9 to TRBJ2-6, with D hard to call. This CDR3 spans 16 amino acids. V lost 1 base, J lost 1 base, and 8 bases lay in between. Germline CDR1 and CDR2: SEHNR and FQNEAQ (reference sequence). CDR3 coding DNA: TGTGCCAGCAGCTTAGTTCGGTATTCTGGGGCCAACGTCCTGACTTTC. It translates to CASSLVRYSGANVLTF.